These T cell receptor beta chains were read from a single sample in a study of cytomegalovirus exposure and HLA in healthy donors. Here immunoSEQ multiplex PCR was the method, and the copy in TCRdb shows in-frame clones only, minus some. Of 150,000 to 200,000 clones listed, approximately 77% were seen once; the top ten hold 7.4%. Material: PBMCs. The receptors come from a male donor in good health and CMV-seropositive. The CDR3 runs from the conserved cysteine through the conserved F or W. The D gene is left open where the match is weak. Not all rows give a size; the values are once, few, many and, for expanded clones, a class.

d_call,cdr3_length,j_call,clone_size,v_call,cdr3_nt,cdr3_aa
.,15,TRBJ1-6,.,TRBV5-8,TGTGCCAGCAGCACCTCCACTCGGGGTAATTCACCCCTCCACTTT,CASSTSTRGNSPLHF
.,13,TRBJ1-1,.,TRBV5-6,TGTGCCAGCAGCTTGTTTCGCAGAGGTGAAGCTTTCTTT,CASSLFRRGEAFF
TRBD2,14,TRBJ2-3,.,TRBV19,TGTGCCAGTAGTCTAGCGGGGGTCACAGATACGCAGTATTTT,CASSLAGVTDTQYF
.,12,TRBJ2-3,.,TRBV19,TGTGCCAGTAGTGCACCCGGGGATACGCAGTATTTT,CASSAPGDTQYF
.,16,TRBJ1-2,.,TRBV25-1,TGTGCCAGCAGTGAACCCGACAGGTTTGCTAACTATGGCTACACCTTC,CASSEPDRFANYGYTF
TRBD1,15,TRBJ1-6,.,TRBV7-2,TGTGCCAGCAGCAATATCAGGGGGAGTAATTCACCCCTCCACTTT,CASSNIRGSNSPLHF
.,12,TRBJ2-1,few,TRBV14,TGTGCCAGCAGCGGACTGGGACAAGAGCAGTTCTTC,CASSGLGQEQFF
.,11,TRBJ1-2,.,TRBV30,TGTGCCTGGACAGGCGACTATGGCTACACCTTC,CAWTGDYGYTF
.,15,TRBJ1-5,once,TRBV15,TGTGCCACCAGCACCGGGACTTTTAGCAATCAGCCCCAGCATTTT,CATSTGTFSNQPQHF
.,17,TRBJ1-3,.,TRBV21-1,TGTGCCAGCAGCGAAGGGTGGGCAGTGAGCTCTGGAAACACCATATATTTT,CASSEGWAVSSGNTIYF
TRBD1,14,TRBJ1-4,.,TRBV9,TGTGCCAGCAGCGTGACAGGGGAAAATGAAAAACTGTTTTTT,CASSVTGENEKLFF
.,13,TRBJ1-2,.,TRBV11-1,TGTGCCAGCAGCTTGACAGGACTCTATGGCTACACCTTC,CASSLTGLYGYTF
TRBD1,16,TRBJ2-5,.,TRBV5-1,TGCGCCAGCAGCTTGGCTCCACCGGGACAGGGGGAGACCCAGTACTTC,CASSLAPPGQGETQYF
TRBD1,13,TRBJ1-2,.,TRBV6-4,TGTGCCAGCAGTGACTCAGAAGGGGGCGGCTACACCTTC,CASSDSEGGGYTF
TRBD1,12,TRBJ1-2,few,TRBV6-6,TGTGCCAGCAGTTCCACGACAGGGGGCCCCACCTTC,CASSSTTGGPTF
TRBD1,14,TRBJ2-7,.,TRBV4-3,TGCGCCAGCAGCGCCGGGACAGGGGACTACGAGCAGTACTTC,CASSAGTGDYEQYF
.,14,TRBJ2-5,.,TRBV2,TGTGCCAGCAGTGGATTACTAGCAGGAGAGACCCAGTACTTC,CASSGLLAGETQYF
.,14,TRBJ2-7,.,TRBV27,TGTGCCAGCAGTTTCCGGGGAAGGGCCTACGAGCAGTACTTC,CASSFRGRAYEQYF
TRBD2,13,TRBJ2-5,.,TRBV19,TGTGCCAGTAGTCTAGCGGGGTTTGAGACCCAGTACTTC,CASSLAGFETQYF
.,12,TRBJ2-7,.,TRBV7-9,TGTGCCAGCAGCCACCGGGACTACGAGCAGTACTTC,CASSHRDYEQYF
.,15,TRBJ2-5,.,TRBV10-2,TGCGCCAGCAGTGAAATCAGGGCGAATGAAGAGACCCAGTACTTC,CASSEIRANEETQYF
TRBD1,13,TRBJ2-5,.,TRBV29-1,TGCAGCGTTGGGAGACAGGGGCTGGAGACCCAGTACTTC,CSVGRQGLETQYF
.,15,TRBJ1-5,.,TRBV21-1,TGTGCCAGCAGCAGGACGGGGAGGGACATGCAGCCCCAGCATTTT,CASSRTGRDMQPQHF
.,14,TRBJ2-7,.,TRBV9,TGTGCCAGCAGCATTACAGGGAACAGCTACGAGCAGTACTTC,CASSITGNSYEQYF
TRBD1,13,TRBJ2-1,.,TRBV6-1,TGTGCCAGCAGGGACAGGTACTACAATGAGCAGTTCTTC,CASRDRYYNEQFF
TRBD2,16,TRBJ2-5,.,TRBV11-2,TGTGCCAGCAGCTTAGAACTAGCGGGGGGGGGAGAGACCCAGTACTTC,CASSLELAGGGETQYF
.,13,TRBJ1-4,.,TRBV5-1,TGCGCCAGCAGAGCTGCAACTAATGAAAAACTGTTTTTT,CASRAATNEKLFF
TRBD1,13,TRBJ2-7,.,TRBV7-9,TGTGCCAGCAGCCCGGGACAGAAATACGAGCAGTACTTC,CASSPGQKYEQYF
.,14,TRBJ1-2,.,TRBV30,TGTGCCTGGAGGGGAGGAGGGCTGGGCTATGGCTACACCTTC,CAWRGGGLGYGYTF
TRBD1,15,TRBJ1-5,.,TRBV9,TGTGCCAGCAGCACGGGACAGGGCTTCAATCAGCCCCAGCATTTT,CASSTGQGFNQPQHF
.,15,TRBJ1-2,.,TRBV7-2,TGTGCCAGCAGCTTAGCGTGGGGGCGCAGCTATGGCTACACCTTC,CASSLAWGRSYGYTF
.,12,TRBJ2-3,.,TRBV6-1,TGTGCCAGCAGCGAGGTCACAGATACGCAGTATTTT,CASSEVTDTQYF
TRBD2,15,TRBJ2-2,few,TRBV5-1,TGCGCCAGCAGCACTAGCGGAGTAGAGACCGGGGAGCTGTTTTTT,CASSTSGVETGELFF
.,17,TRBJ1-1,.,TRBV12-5,TGTGCTAGTGGTTTTTCTCCGGGTTGGGTACGGGGCACTGAAGCTTTCTTT,CASGFSPGWVRGTEAFF
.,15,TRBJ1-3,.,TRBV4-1,TGCGCCAGCAGCCATATCGTAACTGGTGGAAACACCATATATTTT,CASSHIVTGGNTIYF
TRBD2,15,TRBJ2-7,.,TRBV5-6,TGTGCCAGCAGTACTCTAACGGGGGGGAGGGACGAGCAGTACTTC,CASSTLTGGRDEQYF
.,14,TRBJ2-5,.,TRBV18,TGTGCCAGCTCACCCCGGACAGAATGGGAGACCCAGTACTTC,CASSPRTEWETQYF
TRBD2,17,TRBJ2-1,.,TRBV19,TGTGCCAGTAGCAGAGCCTCACTAGCGGGGCTCTACAATGAGCAGTTCTTC,CASSRASLAGLYNEQFF
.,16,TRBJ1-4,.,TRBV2,TGTGCCAGCAGAGACCTCACAGGGCAGCTTAATGAAAAACTGTTTTTT,CASRDLTGQLNEKLFF
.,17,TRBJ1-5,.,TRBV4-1,TGCGCCAGCAGCCAAGAACGCTGGGAGGGGGGCAATCAGCCCCAGCATTTT,CASSQERWEGGNQPQHF
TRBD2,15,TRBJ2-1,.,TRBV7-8,TGTGCCAGCAGCCATCGACTAGCGGGGGTCAATGAGCAGTTCTTC,CASSHRLAGVNEQFF
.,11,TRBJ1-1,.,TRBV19,TGTGCCAGTAGTAGAGAGCCTAGAGCTTTCTTT,CASSREPRAFF
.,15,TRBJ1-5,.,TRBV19,TGTGCCAGTAGTATTGGACTCTCTCAGATGGAGCCCCAGCATTTT,CASSIGLSQMEPQHF
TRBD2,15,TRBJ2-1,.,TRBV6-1,TGTGCCAGCAGTGAAGTTGCGGGGGACTACAATGAGCAGTTCTTC,CASSEVAGDYNEQFF
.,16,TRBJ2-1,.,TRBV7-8,TGTGCCAGCAGCTCATCAGACCGGGCGGGGTACAATGAGCAGTTCTTC,CASSSSDRAGYNEQFF
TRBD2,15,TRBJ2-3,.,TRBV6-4,TGTGCCAGCAGTGACTCAAGCGGGGGGGCAGATACGCAGTATTTT,CASSDSSGGADTQYF
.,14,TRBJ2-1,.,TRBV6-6,TGTGCCAGCAGCCGCCGGTCCGGGAACAATGAGCAGTTCTTC,CASSRRSGNNEQFF
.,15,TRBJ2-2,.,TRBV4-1,TGCGCCAGCAGCCACCCCTGGCAGGACACCGGGGAGCTGTTTTTT,CASSHPWQDTGELFF
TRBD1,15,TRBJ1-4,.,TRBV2,TGTGCCAGCAGTGCACTGGGACAGGGGGCCAAAAAACTGTTTTTT,CASSALGQGAKKLFF
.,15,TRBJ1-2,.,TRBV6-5,TGTGCCAGCACCCCCTGGGAGGGGGCTAACTATGGCTACACCTTC,CASTPWEGANYGYTF
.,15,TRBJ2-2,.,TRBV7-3,TGTGCCAGCAGCTTCGGCGGGACAGACACCGGGGAGCTGTTTTTT,CASSFGGTDTGELFF
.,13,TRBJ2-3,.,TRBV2,TGTGCCAGCAGTGATAGAAGGGAGGGGACAGGGTATTTT,CASSDRREGTGYF
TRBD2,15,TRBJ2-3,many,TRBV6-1,TGTGCCAGCAGTGATTCAGCGGGGGGGCCAGATACGCAGTATTTT,CASSDSAGGPDTQYF
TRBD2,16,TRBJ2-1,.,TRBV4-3,TGCGCCAGCAGCCCGGGACTAGCGGGGGACTACAATGAGCAGTTCTTC,CASSPGLAGDYNEQFF
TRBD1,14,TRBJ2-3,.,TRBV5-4,TGTGCCAGCAGCCACAGGGGGAACACAGATACGCAGTATTTT,CASSHRGNTDTQYF
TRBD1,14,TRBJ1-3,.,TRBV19,TGTGCCAGTAACCCTCAGGGGGATGCGAACACCATATATTTT,CASNPQGDANTIYF
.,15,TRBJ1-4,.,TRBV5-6,TGTGCCAGCAGCGCCCTACAGGGCCTTAAGGAAAAACTGTTTTTT,CASSALQGLKEKLFF